This TCR beta chain was found in a study of control samples from healthy donors and cancer patients. Assay used: immunoSEQ multiplex PCR; TCRdb lists only in-frame clones, some missing. The profile covers roughly 89,000 clones, with around 92% appearing a single time and roughly a sixth taken by the ten largest. Deletions cut 5 bases from V and 6 bases from J, with 19 bases between. Germline CDR1 and CDR2: SEHNR and FQNEAQ (reference sequence). The CDR3 runs to 15 residues. Specimen: blood. V gene TRBV7-9 combines with J gene TRBJ1-2; no definite D call. This TCR was sampled from a man between 45 and 60 years old in good health. As DNA, the CDR3 is TGTGCCAGCAGCCCCGTGGGTCGGGTAATTGATGGCTACACCTTC. It translates to CASSPVGRVIDGYTF.